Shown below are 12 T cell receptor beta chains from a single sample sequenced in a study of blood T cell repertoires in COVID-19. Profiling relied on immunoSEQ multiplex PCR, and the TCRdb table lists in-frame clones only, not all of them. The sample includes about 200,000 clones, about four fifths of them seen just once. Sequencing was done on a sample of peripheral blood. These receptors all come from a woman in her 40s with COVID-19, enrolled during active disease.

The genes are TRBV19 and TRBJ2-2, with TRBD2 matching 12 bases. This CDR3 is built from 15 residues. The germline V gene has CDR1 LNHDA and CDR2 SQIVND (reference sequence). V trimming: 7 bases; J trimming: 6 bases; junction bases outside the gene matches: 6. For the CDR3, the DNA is TGTGCCAGTAAGGAGACTAGCGGGGGAGCCGGGGAGCTGTTTTTT. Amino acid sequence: CASKETSGGAGELFF.

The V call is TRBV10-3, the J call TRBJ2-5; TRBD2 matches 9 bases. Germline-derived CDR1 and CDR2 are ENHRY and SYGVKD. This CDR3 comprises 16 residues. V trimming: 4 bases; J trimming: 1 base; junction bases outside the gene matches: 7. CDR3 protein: CAISGGLAGIQETQYF. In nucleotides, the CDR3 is TGTGCCATCAGTGGTGGGCTAGCGGGGATCCAAGAGACCCAGTACTTC.

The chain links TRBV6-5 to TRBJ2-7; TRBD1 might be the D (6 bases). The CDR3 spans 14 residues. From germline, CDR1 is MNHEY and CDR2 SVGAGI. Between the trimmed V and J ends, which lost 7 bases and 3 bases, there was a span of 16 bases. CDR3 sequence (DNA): TGTGCCAGCACCTCACGGGACATTAACTACGAGCAGTACTTC. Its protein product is CASTSRDINYEQYF.

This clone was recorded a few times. The DNA of the CDR3 is TGTGCCAGCAGTTGGACAGGGGGAACTGAAGCTTTCTTT. It encodes CASSWTGGTEAFF. V and J are TRBV6-5 and TRBJ1-1, with 10 bases lining up with TRBD1. Germline CDR1 and CDR2: MNHEY and SVGAGI. With 4 bases clipped from V and 5 bases from J, the junction kept 1 base outside the gene matches. The CDR3 extends over 13 amino acids.

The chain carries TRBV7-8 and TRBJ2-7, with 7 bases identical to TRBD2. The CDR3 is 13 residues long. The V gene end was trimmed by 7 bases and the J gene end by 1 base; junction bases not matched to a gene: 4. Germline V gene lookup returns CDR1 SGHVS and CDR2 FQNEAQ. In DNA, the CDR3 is TGTGCCAGCATGCTAGCGGAGTCCTACGAGCAGTACTTC. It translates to CASMLAESYEQYF.

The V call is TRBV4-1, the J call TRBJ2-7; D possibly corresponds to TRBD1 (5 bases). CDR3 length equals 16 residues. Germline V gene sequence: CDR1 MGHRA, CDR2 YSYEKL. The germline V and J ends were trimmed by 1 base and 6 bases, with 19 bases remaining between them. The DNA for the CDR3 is TGCGCCAGCAGCCAAGCGATTCAGGGTGGCCTAAGCGAGCAGTACTTC. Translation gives CASSQAIQGGLSEQYF.

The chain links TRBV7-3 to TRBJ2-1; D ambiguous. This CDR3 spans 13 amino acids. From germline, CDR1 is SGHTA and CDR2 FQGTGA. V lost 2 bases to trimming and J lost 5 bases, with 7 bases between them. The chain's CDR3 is CASSLSQDNEQFF. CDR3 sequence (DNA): TGTGCCAGCAGCTTATCCCAGGACAATGAGCAGTTCTTC.

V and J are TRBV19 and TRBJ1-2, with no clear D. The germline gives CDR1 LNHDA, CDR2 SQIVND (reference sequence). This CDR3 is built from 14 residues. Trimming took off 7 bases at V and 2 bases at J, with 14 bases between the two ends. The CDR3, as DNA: TGTGCCAGTACCACCAAGGGAGTGAACTATGGCTACACCTTC. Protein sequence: CASTTKGVNYGYTF. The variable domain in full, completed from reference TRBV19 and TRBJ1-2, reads DGGITQSPKYLFRKEGQNVTLSCEQNLNHDAMYWYRQDPGQGLRLIYYSQIVNDFQKGDIAEGYSVSREKKESFPLTVTSAQKNPTAFYLCASTTKGVNYGYTFGSGTRLTVV.

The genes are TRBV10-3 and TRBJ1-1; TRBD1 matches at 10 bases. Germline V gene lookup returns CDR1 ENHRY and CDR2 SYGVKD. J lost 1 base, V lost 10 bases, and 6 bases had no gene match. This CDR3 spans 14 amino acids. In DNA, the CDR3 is TGTGCCACACGGACAGGGGGTCGGAACACTGAAGCTTTCTTT. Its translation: CATRTGGRNTEAFF.

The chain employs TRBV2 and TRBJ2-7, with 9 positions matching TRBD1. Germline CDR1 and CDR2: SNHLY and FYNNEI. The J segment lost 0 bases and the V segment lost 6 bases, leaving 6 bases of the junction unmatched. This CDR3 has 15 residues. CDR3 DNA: TGTGCCAGCAGGAGACAGGGGGTAAGCTCCTACGAGCAGTACTTC. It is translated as CASRRQGVSSYEQYF.

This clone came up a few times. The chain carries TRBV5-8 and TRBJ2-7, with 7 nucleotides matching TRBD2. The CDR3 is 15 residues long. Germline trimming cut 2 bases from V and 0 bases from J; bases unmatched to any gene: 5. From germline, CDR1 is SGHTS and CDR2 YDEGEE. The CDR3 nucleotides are TGTGCCAGCAGCTTCCGGGGGGTCAGCTCCTACGAGCAGTACTTC. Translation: CASSFRGVSSYEQYF. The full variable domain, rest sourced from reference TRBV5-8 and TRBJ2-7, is EAGVTQSPTHLIKTRGQQATLRCSPISGHTSVYWYQQALGLGLQFLLWYDEGEERNRGNFPPRFSGRQFPNYSSELNVNALELEDSALYLCASSFRGVSSYEQYFGPGTRLTVT.

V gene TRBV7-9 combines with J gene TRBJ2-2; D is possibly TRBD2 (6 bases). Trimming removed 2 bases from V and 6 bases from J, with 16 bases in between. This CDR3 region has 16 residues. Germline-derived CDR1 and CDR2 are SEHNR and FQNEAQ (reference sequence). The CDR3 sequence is CASSLTSLSGAGELFF. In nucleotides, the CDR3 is TGTGCCAGCAGCTTAACCTCTCTTAGCGGTGCCGGGGAGCTGTTTTTT.